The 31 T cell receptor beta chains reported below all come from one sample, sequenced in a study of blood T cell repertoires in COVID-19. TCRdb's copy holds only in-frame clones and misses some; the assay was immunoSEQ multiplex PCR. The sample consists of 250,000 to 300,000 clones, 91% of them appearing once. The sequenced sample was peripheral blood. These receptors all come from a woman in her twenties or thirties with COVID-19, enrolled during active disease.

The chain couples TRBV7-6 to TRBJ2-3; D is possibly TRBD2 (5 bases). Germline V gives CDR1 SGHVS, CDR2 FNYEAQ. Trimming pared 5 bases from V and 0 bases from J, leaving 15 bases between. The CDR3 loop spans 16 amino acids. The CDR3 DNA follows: TGTGCCAGCAGCCCAGCGATAGCGCGTAGCACAGATACGCAGTATTTT. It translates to CASSPAIARSTDTQYF.

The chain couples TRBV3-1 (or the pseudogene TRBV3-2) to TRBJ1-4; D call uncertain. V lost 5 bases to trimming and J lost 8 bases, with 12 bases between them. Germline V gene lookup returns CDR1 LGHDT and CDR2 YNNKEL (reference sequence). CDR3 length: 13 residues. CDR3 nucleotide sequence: TGTGCCAGCAGCTCGGCGAGAGGCGAAAAACTGTTTTTT. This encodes CASSSARGEKLFF.

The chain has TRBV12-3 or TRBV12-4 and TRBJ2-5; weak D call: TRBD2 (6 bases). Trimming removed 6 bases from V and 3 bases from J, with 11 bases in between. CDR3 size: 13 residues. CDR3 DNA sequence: TGTGCCAGCAGCGGATGGAGGGAAGAGACCCAGTACTTC. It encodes CASSGWREETQYF.

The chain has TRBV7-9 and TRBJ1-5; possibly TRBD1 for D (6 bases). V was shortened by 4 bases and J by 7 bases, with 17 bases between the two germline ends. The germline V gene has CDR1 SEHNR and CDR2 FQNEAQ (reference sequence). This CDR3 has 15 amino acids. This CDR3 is CASSSTHQGPQPQHF. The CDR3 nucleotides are TGTGCCAGCAGCTCGACTCATCAGGGGCCCCAGCCCCAGCATTTT.

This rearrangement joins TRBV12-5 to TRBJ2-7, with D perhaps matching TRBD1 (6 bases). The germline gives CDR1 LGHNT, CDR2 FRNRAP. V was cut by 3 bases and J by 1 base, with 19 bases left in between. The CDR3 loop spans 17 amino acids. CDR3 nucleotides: TGTGCTAGTGGTTTTTACCCCTTACAGGGTGGATCCTACGAGCAGTACTTC. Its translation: CASGFYPLQGGSYEQYF. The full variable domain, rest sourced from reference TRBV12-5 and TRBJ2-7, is DARVTQTPRHKVTEMGQEVTMRCQPILGHNTVFWYRQTMMQGLELLAYFRNRAPLDDSGMPKDRFSAEMPDATLATLKIQPSEPRDSAVYFCASGFYPLQGGSYEQYFGPGTRLTVT.

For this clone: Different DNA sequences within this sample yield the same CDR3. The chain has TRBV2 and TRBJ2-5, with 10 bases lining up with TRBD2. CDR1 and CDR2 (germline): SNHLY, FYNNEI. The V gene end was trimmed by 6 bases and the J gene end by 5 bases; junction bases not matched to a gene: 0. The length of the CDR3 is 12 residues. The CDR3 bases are TGTGCCAGCAGGACTAGCGGGGAGACCCAGTACTTC. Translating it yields CASRTSGETQYF.

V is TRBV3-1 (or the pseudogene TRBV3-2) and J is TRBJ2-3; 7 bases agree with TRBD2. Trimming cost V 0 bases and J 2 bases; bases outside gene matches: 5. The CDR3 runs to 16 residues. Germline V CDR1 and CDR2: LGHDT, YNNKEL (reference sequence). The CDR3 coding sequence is TGTGCCAGCAGCCAAGAAGCTAGCGGTAACACAGATACGCAGTATTTT. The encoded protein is CASSQEASGNTDTQYF.

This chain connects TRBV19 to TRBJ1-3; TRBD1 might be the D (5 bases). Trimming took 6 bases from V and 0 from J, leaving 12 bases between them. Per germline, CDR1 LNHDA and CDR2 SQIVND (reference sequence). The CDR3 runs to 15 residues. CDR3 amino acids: CASSAGHTSGNTIYF. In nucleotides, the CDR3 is TGTGCCAGTAGCGCAGGACATACCTCTGGAAACACCATATATTTT.

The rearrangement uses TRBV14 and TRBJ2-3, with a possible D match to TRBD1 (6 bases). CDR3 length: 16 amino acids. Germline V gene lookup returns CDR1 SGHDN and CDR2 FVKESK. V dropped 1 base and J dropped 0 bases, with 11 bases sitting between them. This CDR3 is CASSQAVGGSTDTQYF. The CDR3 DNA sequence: TGTGCCAGCAGCCAAGCCGTAGGGGGTAGCACAGATACGCAGTATTTT.

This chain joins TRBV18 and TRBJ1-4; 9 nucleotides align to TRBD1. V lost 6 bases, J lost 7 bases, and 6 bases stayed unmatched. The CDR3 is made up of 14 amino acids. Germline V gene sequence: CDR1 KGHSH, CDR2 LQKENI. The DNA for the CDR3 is TGTGCCAGCTCCCTAGACAGGGGGAGTGAAAAACTGTTTTTT. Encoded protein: CASSLDRGSEKLFF.

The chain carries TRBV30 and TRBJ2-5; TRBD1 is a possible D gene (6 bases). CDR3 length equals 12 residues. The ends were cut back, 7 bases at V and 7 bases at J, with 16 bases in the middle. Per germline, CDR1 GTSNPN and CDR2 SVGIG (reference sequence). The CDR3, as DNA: TGTGCCTCGAACTACAGGGTTGGGACCCAGTACTTC. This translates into CASNYRVGTQYF.

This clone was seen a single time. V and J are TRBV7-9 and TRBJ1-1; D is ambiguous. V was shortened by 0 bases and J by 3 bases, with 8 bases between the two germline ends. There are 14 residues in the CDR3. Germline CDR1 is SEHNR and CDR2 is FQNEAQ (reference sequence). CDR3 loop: CASSLAGRDTEAFF. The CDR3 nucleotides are TGTGCCAGCAGCTTAGCGGGGAGGGACACTGAAGCTTTCTTT.

CDR3 sequence reads: CASSSTDYSNQPQHF. The CDR3 DNA reads as TGTGCCAGTAGTAGTACAGACTATAGCAATCAGCCCCAGCATTTT. J is TRBJ1-5 and V is TRBV19; D call uncertain. CDR3 length: 15 amino acids. V lost 4 bases and J lost 0, with 10 bases in between. Germline loops: CDR1 LNHDA, CDR2 SQIVND (reference sequence).

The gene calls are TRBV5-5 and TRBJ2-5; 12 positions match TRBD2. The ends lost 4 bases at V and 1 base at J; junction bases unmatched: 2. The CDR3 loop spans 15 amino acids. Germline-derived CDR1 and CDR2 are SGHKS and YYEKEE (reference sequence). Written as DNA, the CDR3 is TGTGCCAGCAGCACACTAGCGGGGGGCCAAGAGACCCAGTACTTC. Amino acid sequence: CASSTLAGGQETQYF.

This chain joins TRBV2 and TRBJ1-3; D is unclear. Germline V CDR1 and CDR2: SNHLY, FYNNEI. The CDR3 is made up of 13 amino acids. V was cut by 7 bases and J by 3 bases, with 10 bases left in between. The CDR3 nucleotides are TGTGCCAGCACCCGGGAATTTGGAAACACCATATATTTT. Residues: CASTREFGNTIYF.

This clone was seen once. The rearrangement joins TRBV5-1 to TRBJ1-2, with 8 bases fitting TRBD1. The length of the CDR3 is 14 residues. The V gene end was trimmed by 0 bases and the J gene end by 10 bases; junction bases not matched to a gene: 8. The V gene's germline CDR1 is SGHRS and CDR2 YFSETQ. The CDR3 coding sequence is TGCGCCAGCAGCTTGGAGGACAGGGTGAATGTCTACACCTTC. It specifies CASSLEDRVNVYTF. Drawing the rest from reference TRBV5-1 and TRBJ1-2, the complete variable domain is KAGVTQTPRYLIKTRGQQVTLSCSPISGHRSVSWYQQTPGQGLQFLFEYFSETQRNKGNFPGRFSGRQFSNSRSEMNVSTLELGDSALYLCASSLEDRVNVYTFGSGTRLTVV.

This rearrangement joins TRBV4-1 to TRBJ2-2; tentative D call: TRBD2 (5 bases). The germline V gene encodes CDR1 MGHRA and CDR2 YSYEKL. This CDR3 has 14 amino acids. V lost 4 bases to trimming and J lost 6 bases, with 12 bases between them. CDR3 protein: CASSLRGLAGELFF. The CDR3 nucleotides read TGCGCCAGCAGCCTTCGAGGGCTCGCCGGGGAGCTGTTTTTT.

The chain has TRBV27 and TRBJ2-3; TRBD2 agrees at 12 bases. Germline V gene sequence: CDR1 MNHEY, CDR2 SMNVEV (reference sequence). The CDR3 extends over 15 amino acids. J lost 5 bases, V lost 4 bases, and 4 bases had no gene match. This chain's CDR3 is CASSSLAGGIDTQYF. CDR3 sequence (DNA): TGTGCCAGCAGTTCACTAGCGGGAGGTATAGATACGCAGTATTTT.

The DNA of the CDR3 is TGTGCCAGCAGTTACGCGGACAGGGTGGGTTCTGAAGCTTTCTTT. Translated, it gives CASSYADRVGSEAFF. The chain has TRBV6-2 or TRBV6-3 and TRBJ1-1; 8 bases are shared with TRBD1. Germline CDR1 MNHEY, CDR2 SVGEGT. The CDR3 runs 15 residues. The J segment lost 6 bases and the V segment lost 2 bases, leaving 8 bases of the junction unmatched.

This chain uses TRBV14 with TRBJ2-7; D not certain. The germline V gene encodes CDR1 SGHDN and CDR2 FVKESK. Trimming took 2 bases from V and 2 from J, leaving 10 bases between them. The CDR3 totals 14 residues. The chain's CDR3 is CASSQSAGAYEQYF. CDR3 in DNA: TGTGCCAGCAGCCAAAGTGCAGGCGCCTACGAGCAGTACTTC.

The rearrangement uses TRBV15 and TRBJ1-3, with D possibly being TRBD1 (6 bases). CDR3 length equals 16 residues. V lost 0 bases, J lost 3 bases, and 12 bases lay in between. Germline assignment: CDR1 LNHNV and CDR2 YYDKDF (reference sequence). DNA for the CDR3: TGTGCCACCAGCAGAGATCCCACGACAGGTGGAAACACCATATATTTT. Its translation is CATSRDPTTGGNTIYF.

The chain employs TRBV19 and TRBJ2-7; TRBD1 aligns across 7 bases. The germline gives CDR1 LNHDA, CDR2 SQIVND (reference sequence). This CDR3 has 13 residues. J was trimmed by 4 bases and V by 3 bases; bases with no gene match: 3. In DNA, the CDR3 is TGTGCCAGTAGTATGCGGACAGGATACGAGCAGTACTTC. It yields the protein CASSMRTGYEQYF.

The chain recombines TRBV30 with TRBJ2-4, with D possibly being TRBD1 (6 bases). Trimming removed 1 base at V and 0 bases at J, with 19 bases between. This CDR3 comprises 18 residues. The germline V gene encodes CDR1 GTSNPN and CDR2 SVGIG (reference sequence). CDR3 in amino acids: CAWSEGPDRILAKNIQYF. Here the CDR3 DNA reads TGTGCCTGGAGTGAAGGTCCGGACAGAATTTTAGCCAAAAACATTCAGTACTTC.

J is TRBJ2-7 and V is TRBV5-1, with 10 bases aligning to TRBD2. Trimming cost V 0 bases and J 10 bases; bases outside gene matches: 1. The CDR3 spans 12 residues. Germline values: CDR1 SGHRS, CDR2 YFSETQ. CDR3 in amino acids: CASSLEREGQYF. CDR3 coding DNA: TGCGCCAGCAGCTTGGAGCGGGAGGGCCAGTACTTC.

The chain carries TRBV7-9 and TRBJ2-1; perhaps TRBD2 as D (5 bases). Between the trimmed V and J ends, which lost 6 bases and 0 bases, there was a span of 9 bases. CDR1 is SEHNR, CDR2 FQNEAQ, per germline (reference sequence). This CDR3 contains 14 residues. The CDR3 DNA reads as TGTGCCAGCAGTCCCGGGGTCTCCTACAATGAGCAGTTCTTC. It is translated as CASSPGVSYNEQFF.

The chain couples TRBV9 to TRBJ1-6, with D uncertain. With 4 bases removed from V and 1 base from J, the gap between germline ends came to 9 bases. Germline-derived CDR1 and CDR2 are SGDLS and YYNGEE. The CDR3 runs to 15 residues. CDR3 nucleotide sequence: TGTGCCAGCAGCCGCGAGGGTTCCTATAATTCACCCCTCCACTTT. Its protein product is CASSREGSYNSPLHF.

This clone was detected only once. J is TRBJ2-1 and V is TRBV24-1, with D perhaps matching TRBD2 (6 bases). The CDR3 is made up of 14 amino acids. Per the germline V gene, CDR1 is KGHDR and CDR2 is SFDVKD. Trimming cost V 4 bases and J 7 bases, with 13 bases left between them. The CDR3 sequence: CATSEPGSKNEQFF. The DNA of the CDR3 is TGTGCCACCAGTGAACCCGGGAGTAAGAATGAGCAGTTCTTC.

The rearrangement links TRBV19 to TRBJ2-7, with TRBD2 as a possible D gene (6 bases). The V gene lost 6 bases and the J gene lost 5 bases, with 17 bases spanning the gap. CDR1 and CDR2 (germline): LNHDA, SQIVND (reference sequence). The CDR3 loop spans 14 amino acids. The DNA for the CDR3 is TGTGCCAGTAGACCGGGACTGGACCTCCACGAGCAGTACTTC. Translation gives CASRPGLDLHEQYF. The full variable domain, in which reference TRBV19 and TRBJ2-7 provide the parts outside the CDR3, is DGGITQSPKYLFRKEGQNVTLSCEQNLNHDAMYWYRQDPGQGLRLIYYSQIVNDFQKGDIAEGYSVSREKKESFPLTVTSAQKNPTAFYLCASRPGLDLHEQYFGPGTRLTVT.

CDR3 residues: CASSPRTGNGDGYTF. CDR3 sequence (DNA): TGTGCCAGCAGCCCCCGGACAGGCAATGGAGATGGCTACACCTTC. V and J are TRBV9 and TRBJ1-2, with 7 bases lining up with TRBD1. The germline V gene has CDR1 SGDLS and CDR2 YYNGEE. The CDR3 runs 15 residues. The ends lost 4 bases at V and 6 bases at J; junction bases unmatched: 12. Using reference TRBV9 and TRBJ1-2 for the parts outside the CDR3, the full variable domain is DSGVTQTPKHLITATGQRVTLRCSPRSGDLSVYWYQQSLDQGLQFLIQYYNGEERAKGNILERFSAQQFPDLHSELNLSSLELGDSALYFCASSPRTGNGDGYTFGSGTRLTVV.

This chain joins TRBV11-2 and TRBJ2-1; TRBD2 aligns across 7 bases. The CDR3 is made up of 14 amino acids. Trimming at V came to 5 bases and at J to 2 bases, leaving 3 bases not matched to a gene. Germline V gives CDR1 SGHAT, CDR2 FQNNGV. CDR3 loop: CASSESGAYNEQFF. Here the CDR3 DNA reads TGTGCCAGCAGCGAAAGCGGGGCCTACAATGAGCAGTTCTTC.

CDR3 bases: TGCGCCAGCAGTGAGTCGAGTATATCCTACGAGCAGTACTTC. Translating gives CASSESSISYEQYF. This chain links TRBV10-1 with TRBJ2-7, with no clear D. CDR1 is WNHNN, CDR2 SYGVQD, per germline (reference sequence). V shed 0 bases and J shed 1 base, with 7 bases lying between them. The CDR3 totals 14 residues.